Listed here are 14 T cell receptor beta chains from one sample, sequenced in a study of shared clonotypes between healthy human individuals. The assay was immunoSEQ multiplex PCR, and TCRdb's table has in-frame clones only and misses some. The sample holds about 1.5 million clones, about 98% seen once. Sequenced input: naive CD4+ T cells sorted from blood. Noted subset: CD45RA+ positively selected. These TCRs come from a man aged 30 to 45 in good health.

The J gene is TRBJ1-5, the V gene TRBV28; D ambiguous. The ends were cut back, 7 bases at V and 4 bases at J, with 8 bases in the middle. CDR1 MDHEN and CDR2 SYDVKM come from the germline V gene. CDR3 length: 12 residues. The CDR3 here is CASKIPNQPQHF. The CDR3 DNA is TGTGCCAGCAAAATTCCTAATCAGCCCCAGCATTTT.

The genes are TRBV5-1 and TRBJ2-1; TRBD1 matches at 7 bases. V gave up 3 bases and J gave up 8 bases; unmatched junction bases: 2. CDR1 SGHRS and CDR2 YFSETQ come from the germline V gene. This CDR3 has 12 residues. CDR3 DNA sequence: TGCGCCAGCAGCTCGGACAGGTATGAGCAGTTCTTC. Translating gives CASSSDRYEQFF.

J is TRBJ2-7 and V is TRBV4-1; D ambiguous. This CDR3 contains 13 residues. The germline V gene has CDR1 MGHRA and CDR2 YSYEKL. V lost 1 base to trimming and J lost 6 bases, with 10 bases between them. The DNA for the CDR3 is TGCGCCAGCAGCCAAGTCTCCGGAATCGAGCAGTACTTC. Translated: CASSQVSGIEQYF.

The J gene is TRBJ1-3, the V gene TRBV11-2; no clear D gene. Trimming pared 0 bases from V and 1 base from J, leaving 10 bases between. The CDR3 runs to 16 residues. Germline CDR1 reads SGHAT; CDR2 reads FQNNGV. CDR3 in amino acids: CASSLDPGRSGNTIYF. DNA for the CDR3: TGTGCCAGCAGCTTAGATCCAGGACGGTCTGGAAACACCATATATTTT.

The chain carries TRBV5-1 and TRBJ2-1; D not resolved. The germline CDR1 and CDR2 sequences are SGHRS and YFSETQ. The CDR3 spans 14 residues. V dropped 3 bases and J dropped 7 bases, with 14 bases sitting between them. The CDR3 spells CASSSRTYQNEQFF. In nucleotides, the CDR3 is TGCGCCAGCAGCTCCCGGACCTACCAAAATGAGCAGTTCTTC.

To note about this clone: Different DNA sequences within this sample yield the same CDR3. The chain carries TRBV29-1 and TRBJ2-7; 7 bases are a match to TRBD1. CDR3 length: 11 amino acids. Germline CDR1 is SQVTM and CDR2 is ANQGSEA. J gave up 3 bases and V 6 bases, and 2 bases lay outside the gene matches. CDR3 sequence (DNA): TGCAGCGTAGGGGACAGCTACGAGCAGTACTTC. It translates to CSVGDSYEQYF.

The rearrangement joins TRBV29-1 to TRBJ2-7; 7 bases are a match to TRBD1. The ends lost 6 bases at V and 4 bases at J; junction bases unmatched: 12. There are 14 residues in the CDR3. Germline V CDR1 and CDR2: SQVTM, ANQGSEA. The CDR3 DNA sequence: TGCAGCGTGGTAGGGGGCCCAATTGGGTACGAGCAGTACTTC. This translates into CSVVGGPIGYEQYF.

The gene calls are TRBV9 and TRBJ1-2; D ambiguous. The CDR3 is made up of 15 amino acids. The V and J ends lost 4 bases and 4 bases respectively, with 17 bases between them. Germline V lookup: CDR1 SGDLS, CDR2 YYNGEE. CDR3 sequence reads: CASSSGGTEGYGYTF. The CDR3 region has the DNA TGTGCCAGCAGCTCTGGTGGTACAGAAGGCTATGGCTACACCTTC. Variable domain in full (rest from reference TRBV9 and TRBJ1-2): DSGVTQTPKHLITATGQRVTLRCSPRSGDLSVYWYQQSLDQGLQFLIQYYNGEERAKGNILERFSAQQFPDLHSELNLSSLELGDSALYFCASSSGGTEGYGYTFGSGTRLTVV.

The V gene is TRBV2, the J gene TRBJ2-7; 11 bases map to TRBD2. The CDR3 is 20 residues long. Germline-derived CDR1 and CDR2 are SNHLY and FYNNEI. Trimming at V came to 7 bases and at J to 2 bases, leaving 22 bases not matched to a gene. In DNA form, the CDR3 reads TGTGCCAGCACAGGGACGGAGATTGGACTAGCGGGCTCGCTAACCTACGAGCAGTACTTC. Translated, it gives CASTGTEIGLAGSLTYEQYF.

This clone was recorded once. This sequence joins TRBV7-9 and TRBJ1-1, with 10 bases matching TRBD1. The CDR3 is made up of 18 amino acids. With 5 bases clipped from V and 0 bases from J, the junction kept 12 bases outside the gene matches. From germline, CDR1 is SEHNR and CDR2 FQNEAQ (reference sequence). The CDR3 loop is CASSTRQGASGLNTEAFF. The CDR3 nucleotides read TGTGCCAGCAGCACTCGACAGGGGGCGAGTGGGTTGAACACTGAAGCTTTCTTT. Filled out from reference TRBV7-9 and TRBJ1-1, the complete variable domain reads DTGVSQNPRHKITKRGQNVTFRCDPISEHNRLYWYRQTLGQGPEFLTYFQNEAQLEKSRLLSDRFSAERPKGSFSTLEIQRTEQGDSAMYLCASSTRQGASGLNTEAFFGQGTRLTVV.

This chain joins TRBV19 and TRBJ1-1; TRBD1 agrees at 7 bases. CDR1 and CDR2 (germline): LNHDA, SQIVND (reference sequence). CDR3 size: 12 residues. V gave up 4 bases and J gave up 6 bases; unmatched junction bases: 2. CDR3 sequence (DNA): TGTGCCAGTAGTAGGGGACAGCCTGAAGCTTTCTTT. It yields the protein CASSRGQPEAFF.

J is TRBJ2-7 and V is TRBV6-5; 10 bases match TRBD1. The CDR3 contains 15 residues. V shed 6 bases, J shed 2 bases, and the junction held 7 bases outside the gene matches. Per germline, CDR1 MNHEY and CDR2 SVGAGI. The CDR3 DNA reads as TGTGCCAGCAGAGCCGGGACAGGGGTGGCCTACGAGCAGTACTTC. As protein: CASRAGTGVAYEQYF.

On this clone itself: The germline gene is not matched at one end of the junction; a read error may be the cause. Other nucleotide sequences in the sample specify the same CDR3. This chain uses TRBV25-1 with TRBJ2-7; TRBD2 matches 7 bases. Germline V gene sequence: CDR1 MGHDK, CDR2 SYGVNS. CDR3 length: 15 amino acids. CDR3 coding DNA: TGTGCCAGCAGTGAATCTGGCGGGAGCTCCTACGAGCAGTACTTT. Translated: CASSESGGSSYEQYF.

This chain uses TRBV5-4 with TRBJ2-5; D unclear. CDR3 length: 11 amino acids. V lost 3 bases to trimming and J lost 3 bases, with 3 bases between them. CDR1 is SGHNT, CDR2 YYREEE, per germline (reference sequence). The CDR3 region is CASSSKETQYF. In nucleotides, the CDR3 is TGTGCCAGCAGCTCAAAAGAGACCCAGTACTTC.